This T cell receptor (beta chain) was sequenced in a study of identical twins. In the case of this clonotype: Its antigen is as yet unknown.

TCRdb ran MiXCR on the 5' RACE reads and lists one entry per CDR3 protein. The repertoire holds about 240,000 distinct CDR3 sequences, with over 9.5% as singletons. Overall study findings and caveats: Its conclusions, products of cross-sectional statistical analysis, did not come from following the same donors.

This CDR3 spans 15 amino acids. Germline values: CDR1 ENHRY, CDR2 SYGVKD. Trimming shortened V by 3 bases and J by 1 base, and 11 bases separated the two germline ends. The source material was memory T cells sorted from blood. This receptor was identified in a man aged 50-60 years in good health. The chain links TRBV10-3 to TRBJ2-3, with unresolved D. CDR3 DNA sequence: TGTGCCATCAGTGACCGGAGTTCGGGCACAGATACGCAGTATTTT. Its translation is CAISDRSSGTDTQYF.